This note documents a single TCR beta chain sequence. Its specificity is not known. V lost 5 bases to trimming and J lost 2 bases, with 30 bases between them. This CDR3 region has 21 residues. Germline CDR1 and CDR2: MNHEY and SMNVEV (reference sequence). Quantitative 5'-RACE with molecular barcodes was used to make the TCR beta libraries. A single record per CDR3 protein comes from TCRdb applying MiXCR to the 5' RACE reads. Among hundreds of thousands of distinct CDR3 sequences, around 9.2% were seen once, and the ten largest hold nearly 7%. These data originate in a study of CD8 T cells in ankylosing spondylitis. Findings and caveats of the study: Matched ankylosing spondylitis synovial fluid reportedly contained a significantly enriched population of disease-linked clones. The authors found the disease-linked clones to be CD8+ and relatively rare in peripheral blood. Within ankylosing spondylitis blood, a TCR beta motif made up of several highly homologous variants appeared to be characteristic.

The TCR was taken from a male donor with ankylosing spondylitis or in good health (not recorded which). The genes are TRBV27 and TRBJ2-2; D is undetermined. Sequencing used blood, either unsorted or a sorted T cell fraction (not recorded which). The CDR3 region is CASSTDTYRAAALRNTGELFF. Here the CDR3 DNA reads TGTGCCAGCAGTACTGATACATACCGGGCCGCTGCTCTACGTAACACCGGGGAGCTGTTTTTT.